This T cell receptor (beta chain) was found in a study of vaccination effects on CD4 cells after COVID-19. Within the ViraFEST assay, antigen-specific CD4+ T cells underwent expansion with viral peptide pools prior to sequencing. Culture proceeded for 9 to 11 days, and CD4+ T cells were then isolated. Vaccinated recipients, who were negative for nucleocapsid antibodies, had no history of SARS-CoV-2 infection. The repertoire was sequenced with immunoSEQ multiplex PCR; TCRdb's copy has only in-frame clones and lacks some. In the table there are more than 30,000 clones, less than 70% of which are singletons. This clone was seen only a few times. Its antigen remains unknown. This CDR3 is 12 amino acids long. Trimming cost V 8 bases and J 1 base, with 9 bases left between them. Germline CDR1 is SQVTM and CDR2 is ANQGSEA.

The sequence was collected from a human donor who received a COVID-19 vaccine. This chain links TRBV29-1 with TRBJ1-3; D remains unclear. The starting material was CD4+ T cells from PBMCs cultured with HCoV-OC43 spike peptides, obtained before COVID-19 vaccination. Subset described: HCoV-OC43 spike overlapping peptide pool stimulation. CDR3 bases: TGCAGCAGCTGGGGATCTGGAAACACCATATATTTT. Its protein is CSSWGSGNTIYF.